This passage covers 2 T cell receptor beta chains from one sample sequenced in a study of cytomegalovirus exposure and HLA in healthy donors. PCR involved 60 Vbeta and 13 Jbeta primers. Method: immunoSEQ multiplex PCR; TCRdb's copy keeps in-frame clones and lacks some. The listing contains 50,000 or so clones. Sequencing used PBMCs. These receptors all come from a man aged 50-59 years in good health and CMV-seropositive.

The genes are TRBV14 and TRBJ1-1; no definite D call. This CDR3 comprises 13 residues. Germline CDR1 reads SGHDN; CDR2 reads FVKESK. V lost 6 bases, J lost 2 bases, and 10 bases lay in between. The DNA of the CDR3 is TGTGCCAGCAGTCCCCGGACTAACACTGAAGCTTTCTTT. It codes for CASSPRTNTEAFF.

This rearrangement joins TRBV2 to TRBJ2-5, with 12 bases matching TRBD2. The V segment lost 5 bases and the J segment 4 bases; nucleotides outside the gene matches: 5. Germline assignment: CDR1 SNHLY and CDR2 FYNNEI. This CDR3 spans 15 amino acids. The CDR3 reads CASSLGLAGRETQYF. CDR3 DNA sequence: TGTGCCAGCAGTCTCGGACTAGCGGGACGAGAGACCCAGTACTTC.